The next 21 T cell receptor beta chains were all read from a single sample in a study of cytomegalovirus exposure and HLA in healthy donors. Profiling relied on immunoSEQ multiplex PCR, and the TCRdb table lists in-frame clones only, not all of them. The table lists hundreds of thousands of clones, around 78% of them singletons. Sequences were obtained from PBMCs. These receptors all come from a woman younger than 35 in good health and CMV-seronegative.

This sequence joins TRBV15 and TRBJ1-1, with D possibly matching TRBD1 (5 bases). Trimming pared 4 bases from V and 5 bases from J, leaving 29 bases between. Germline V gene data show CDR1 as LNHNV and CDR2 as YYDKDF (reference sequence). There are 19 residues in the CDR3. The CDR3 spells CATSTLMGEGSQAGTEAFF. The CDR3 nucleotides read TGTGCCACCAGCACACTCATGGGGGAGGGCAGCCAAGCCGGTACTGAAGCTTTCTTT.

CDR3 residues: CASSDYNEQFF. The CDR3, as DNA: TGTGCCAGCAGTGATTACAATGAGCAGTTCTTC. This chain joins TRBV7-9 and TRBJ2-1; D ambiguous. CDR3 length: 11 residues. Germline V gene lookup returns CDR1 SEHNR and CDR2 FQNEAQ (reference sequence). V was trimmed by 6 bases and J by 4 bases, leaving 4 bases between them.

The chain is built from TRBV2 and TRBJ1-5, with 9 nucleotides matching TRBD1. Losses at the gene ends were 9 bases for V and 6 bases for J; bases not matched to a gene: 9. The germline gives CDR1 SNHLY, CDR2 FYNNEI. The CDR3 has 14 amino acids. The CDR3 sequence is CASLGTGNTQPQHF. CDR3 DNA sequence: TGTGCCAGTCTTGGGACAGGGAACACTCAGCCCCAGCATTTT. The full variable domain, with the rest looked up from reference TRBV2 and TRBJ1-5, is EPEVTQTPSHQVTQMGQEVILRCVPISNHLYFYWYRQILGQKVEFLVSFYNNEISEKSEIFDDQFSVERPDGSNFTLKIRSTKLEDSAMYFCASLGTGNTQPQHFGDGTRLSIL.

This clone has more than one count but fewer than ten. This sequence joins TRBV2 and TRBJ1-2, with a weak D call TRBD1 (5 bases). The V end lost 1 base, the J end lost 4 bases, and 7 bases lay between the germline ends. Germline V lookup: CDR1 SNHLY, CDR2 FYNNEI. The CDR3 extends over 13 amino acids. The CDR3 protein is CASSEEQAYGYTF. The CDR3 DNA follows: TGTGCCAGCAGTGAAGAACAGGCCTATGGCTACACCTTC. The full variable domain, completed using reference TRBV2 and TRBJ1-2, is EPEVTQTPSHQVTQMGQEVILRCVPISNHLYFYWYRQILGQKVEFLVSFYNNEISEKSEIFDDQFSVERPDGSNFTLKIRSTKLEDSAMYFCASSEEQAYGYTFGSGTRLTVV.

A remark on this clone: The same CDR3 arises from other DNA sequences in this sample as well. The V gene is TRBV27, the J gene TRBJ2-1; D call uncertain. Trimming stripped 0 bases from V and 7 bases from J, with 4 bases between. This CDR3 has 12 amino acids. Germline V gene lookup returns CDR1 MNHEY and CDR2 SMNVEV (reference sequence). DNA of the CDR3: TGTGCCAGCAGTTTATCGGGTAATGAGCAGTTCTTC. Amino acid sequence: CASSLSGNEQFF.

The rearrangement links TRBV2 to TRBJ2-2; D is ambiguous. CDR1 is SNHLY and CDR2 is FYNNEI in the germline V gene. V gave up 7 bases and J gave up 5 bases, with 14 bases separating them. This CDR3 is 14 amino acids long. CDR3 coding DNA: TGTGCCAGCATCCGAACTCGGCCGACCGGGGAGCTGTTTTTT. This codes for CASIRTRPTGELFF.

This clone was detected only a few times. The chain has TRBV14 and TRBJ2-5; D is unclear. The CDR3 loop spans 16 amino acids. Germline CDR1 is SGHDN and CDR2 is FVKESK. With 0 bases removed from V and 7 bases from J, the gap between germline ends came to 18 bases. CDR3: CASSQDGETFQRTQYF. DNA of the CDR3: TGTGCCAGCAGCCAAGATGGCGAGACCTTCCAACGGACCCAGTACTTC.

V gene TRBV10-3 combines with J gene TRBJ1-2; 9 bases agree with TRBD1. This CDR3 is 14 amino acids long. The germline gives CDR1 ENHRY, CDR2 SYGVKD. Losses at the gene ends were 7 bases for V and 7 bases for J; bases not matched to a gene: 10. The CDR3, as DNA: TGTGCCATCACCTCGGACAGGGGATTTGGTGGCTACACCTTC. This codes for CAITSDRGFGGYTF.

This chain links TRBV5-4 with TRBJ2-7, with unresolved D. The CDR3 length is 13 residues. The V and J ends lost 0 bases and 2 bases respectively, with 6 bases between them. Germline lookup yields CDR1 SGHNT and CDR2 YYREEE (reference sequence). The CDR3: CASSLDGPYEQYF. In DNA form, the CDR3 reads TGTGCCAGCAGCTTGGACGGACCCTACGAGCAGTACTTC.

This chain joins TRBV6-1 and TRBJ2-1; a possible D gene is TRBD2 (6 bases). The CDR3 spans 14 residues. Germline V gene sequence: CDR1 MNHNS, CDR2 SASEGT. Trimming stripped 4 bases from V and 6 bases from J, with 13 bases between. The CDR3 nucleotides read TGTGCCAGCAGTGTTCTAGCGTCGGGCAATGAGCAGTTCTTC. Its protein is CASSVLASGNEQFF.

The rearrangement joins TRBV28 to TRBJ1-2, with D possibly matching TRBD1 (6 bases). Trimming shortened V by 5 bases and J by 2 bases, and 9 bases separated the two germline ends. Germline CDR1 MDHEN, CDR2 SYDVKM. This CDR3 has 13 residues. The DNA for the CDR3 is TGTGCCAGCAGTCCCGACAGGAACTATGGCTACACCTTC. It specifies CASSPDRNYGYTF.

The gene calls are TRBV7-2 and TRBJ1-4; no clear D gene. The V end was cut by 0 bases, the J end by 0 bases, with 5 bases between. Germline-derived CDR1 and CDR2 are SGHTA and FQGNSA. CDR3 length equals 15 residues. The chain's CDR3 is CASSLAGATNEKLFF. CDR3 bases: TGTGCCAGCAGCTTAGCCGGCGCAACTAATGAAAAACTGTTTTTT.

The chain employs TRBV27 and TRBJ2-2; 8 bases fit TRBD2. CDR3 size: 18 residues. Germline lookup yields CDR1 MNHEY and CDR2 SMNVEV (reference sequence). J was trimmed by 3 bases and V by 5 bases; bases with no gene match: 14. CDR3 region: CASSGVEGGRTYTGELFF. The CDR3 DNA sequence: TGTGCCAGCAGTGGGGTGGAGGGCGGGAGGACGTACACCGGGGAGCTGTTTTTT.

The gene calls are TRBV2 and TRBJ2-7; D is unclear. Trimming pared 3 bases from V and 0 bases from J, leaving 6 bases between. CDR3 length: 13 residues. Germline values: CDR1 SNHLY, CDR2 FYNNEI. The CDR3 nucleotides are TGTGCCAGCAGTGACCCTAGCTCCTACGAGCAGTACTTC. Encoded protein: CASSDPSSYEQYF.

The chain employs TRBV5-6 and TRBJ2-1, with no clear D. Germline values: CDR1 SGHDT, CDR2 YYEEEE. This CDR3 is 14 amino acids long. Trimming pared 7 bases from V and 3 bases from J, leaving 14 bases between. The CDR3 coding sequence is TGTGCCAGCGGCGCCTCGTCACGCTACAATGAGCAGTTCTTC. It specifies CASGASSRYNEQFF.

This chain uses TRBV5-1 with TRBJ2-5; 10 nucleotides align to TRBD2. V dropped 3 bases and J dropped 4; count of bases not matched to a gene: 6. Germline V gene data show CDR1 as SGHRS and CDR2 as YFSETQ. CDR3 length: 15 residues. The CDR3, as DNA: TGCGCCAGCAGCTCCCTAGCGGGGGCGGGAGAGACCCAGTACTTC. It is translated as CASSSLAGAGETQYF.

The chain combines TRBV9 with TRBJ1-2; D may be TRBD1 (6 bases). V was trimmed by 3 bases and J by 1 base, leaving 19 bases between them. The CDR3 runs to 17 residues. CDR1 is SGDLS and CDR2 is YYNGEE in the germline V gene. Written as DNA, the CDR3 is TGTGCCAGCAGCGAGACGGACAGTGAGTCCCTTAACTATGGCTACACCTTC. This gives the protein CASSETDSESLNYGYTF.

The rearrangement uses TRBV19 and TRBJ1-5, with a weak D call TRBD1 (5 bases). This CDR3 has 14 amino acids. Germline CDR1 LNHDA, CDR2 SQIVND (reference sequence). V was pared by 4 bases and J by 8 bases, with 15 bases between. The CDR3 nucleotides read TGTGCCAGTAGTAACAGGCCAACCTCTGAGCCCCAGCATTTT. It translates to CASSNRPTSEPQHF.

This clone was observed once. This CDR3 reads CASSLARGGYTEAFF. The DNA of the CDR3 is TGTGCCAGCTCACTTGCTCGGGGGGGTTACACTGAAGCTTTCTTT. This chain uses TRBV18 with TRBJ1-1; D might be TRBD1 (5 bases). The CDR3 has 15 amino acids. Germline CDR1 is KGHSH and CDR2 is LQKENI. Trimming took 4 bases from V and 3 from J, leaving 15 bases between them.

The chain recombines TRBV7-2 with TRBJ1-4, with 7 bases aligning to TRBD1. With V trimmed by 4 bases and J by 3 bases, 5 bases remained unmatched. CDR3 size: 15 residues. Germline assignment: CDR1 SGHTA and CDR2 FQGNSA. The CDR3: CASSSHRGPNEKLFF. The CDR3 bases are TGTGCCAGCAGCTCCCACAGGGGCCCTAATGAAAAACTGTTTTTT.

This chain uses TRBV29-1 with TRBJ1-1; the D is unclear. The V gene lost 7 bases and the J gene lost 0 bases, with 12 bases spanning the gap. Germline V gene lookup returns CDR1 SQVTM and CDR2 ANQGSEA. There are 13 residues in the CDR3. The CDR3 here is CSATRAVNTEAFF. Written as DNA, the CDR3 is TGCAGCGCAACCCGCGCGGTGAACACTGAAGCTTTCTTT.